These T cell receptor beta chains were read from a single sample in a study of blood T cell repertoires in COVID-19. The assay was immunoSEQ multiplex PCR, and TCRdb's table has in-frame clones only and misses some. The data contain 450,000 to 500,000 clones, around nine tenths of them singletons. Source material: PBMCs or T cells enriched from blood (not recorded which). These receptors came from a woman aged 60-70 years who had recovered from COVID-19. Each CDR3 is given with its conserved first and last residue. The D gene is left open where the match is weak. Expanded clones are given a class, and other clones once, few, many or no size at all.

clone size,J gene,D gene,V gene,CDR3 protein,CDR3 DNA
-,TRBJ2-3,-,TRBV14,CASSVTYSSDTQYF,TGTGCCAGCAGCGTAACATACAGCAGCGATACGCAGTATTTT
-,TRBJ1-2,-,TRBV7-2,CASSLVGAGYGYTF,TGTGCCAGCAGCTTAGTGGGGGCTGGCTATGGCTACACCTTC
once,TRBJ1-2,TRBD1,TRBV3-1/TRBV3-2,CASSRGTGGTYGYTF,TGTGCCAGCAGCCGCGGGACAGGGGGGACGTATGGCTACACCTTC
-,TRBJ1-5,-,TRBV27,CASSLKTGRGNQPQHF,TGTGCCAGCAGTTTAAAGACAGGACGGGGCAATCAGCCCCAGCATTTT
-,TRBJ1-2,-,TRBV6-9,CASSSGGAYYGYTF,TGTGCCAGCAGTTCGGGGGGCGCTTATTATGGCTACACCTTC
-,TRBJ2-5,-,TRBV6-5,CASTFGGGRETQYF,TGTGCCTCGACATTCGGGGGTGGAAGGGAGACCCAGTACTTC
-,TRBJ1-1,-,TRBV30,CACGTRAPEAFF,TGTGCCTGCGGGACACGGGCTCCCGAAGCTTTCTTT
-,TRBJ1-1,-,TRBV6-7,CASYGFSPFF,TGTGCCAGCTACGGGTTTTCTCCTTTCTTT
-,TRBJ2-1,TRBD2,TRBV15,CATSPLAGGGNEQFF,TGTGCCACCAGCCCACTAGCGGGTGGGGGCAATGAGCAGTTCTTC
once,TRBJ1-6,TRBD1,TRBV13,CASRYRDRGGSPLHF,TGTGCCAGCAGGTACCGGGACAGGGGTGGTTCACCCCTCCACTTT